The sequence of this T cell receptor (beta chain) was determined in a study of siplizumab effects on memory and regulatory T cells (dated by TCRdb to between 2018 and 2020). With regard to the full study: The study looked at the effect of siplizumab, an anti-CD2 antibody, on alloreactive T-cell subsets in allogeneic mixed lymphocyte reactions made from human PBMCs.

The study at large found these results: The cumulative frequency of alloreactive sequences that could be traced back to unstimulated CD4+ memory T cells was significantly reduced by siplizumab. Unstimulated naive T cells appeared to be more diverse than memory T cells, and naive cells seemed to make a substantial contribution to the alloresponse. About 80-97% of proliferating CD4+ or CD8+ clones could not be given a naive or memory phenotype. Whether proliferating Tregs from siplizumab cultures were suppressive was not functionally confirmed. In reactions with siplizumab, an average of 68.8% of mappable alloreactive CD4+ clones were Treg-derived, compared with roughly 26% in control reactions. Sequences below about 10^-5 frequency were poorly captured, so only a minor fraction of alloreactive clones could be mapped to unstimulated subsets.

About this clone: Its antigen remains undetermined. The sample holds no much larger clone one base away, and base qualities are not on file.

Sorted unstimulated T cells and proliferating T cells recovered from mixed lymphocyte reactions underwent TCRbeta CDR3 sequencing. Fresh whole blood from around 11 HLA-typed healthy donors was used to isolate PBMCs. Unstimulated CD4+ regulatory T cells were FACS-sorted to map the origin of alloreactive clones. V drops 0 bases and J drops 8 bases, leaving 15 bases in between. From its cysteine to its phenylalanine, the CDR3 spans 16 amino acids. The CDR3 DNA has 48 bases and is translated from base 1. Taken from the germline V gene, the CDR1 and CDR2 loops are SGHRS and YFSETQ. Library method: the immunoSEQ multiplex PCR assay. The deep sequencing platform assayed approximately 100,000 TCR templates per sample. Genomic DNA extracted from sorted T cells was used for TCRbeta CDR3 sequencing. Turning to the authors' computational methods: Clonal analysis of TCRbeta CDR3 data was done in the R programming language. Unstimulated samples were compared with post-reaction CFSE-low samples to define alloreactive CD4+ and CD8+ clones. By matching sequences to the repertoires of sorted unstimulated Treg and non-Treg cells, each alloreactive CD4+ clone was assigned a regulatory or non-regulatory origin. Sourced from immuneACCESS, this table was stored by TCRdb with only in-frame sequences that have V and J called. A share of the clones is absent; for the studies checked, an unresolved V gene accounts for under half, and the remainder has no known explanation. The V and J calls and the clone size are those of that table, but D and trimming were determined from the DNA. The sample yields under 100,000 clones; 80% to 90% were counted once. In total, the top ten clones hold about 1.4% of the sample.

The specimen was Tregs sorted from blood. The rearrangement combines TRBV5-1 with TRBJ1-6; the D region possibly corresponds to TRBD1 (5 bases align). The sequence was collected from a human donor in good health. Read as DNA, the sequence is TGCGCCAGCAGCTTGGCCCCCGGGACCTTCGATTCACCCCTCCACTTT. This gives the protein CASSLAPGTFDSPLHF.